Listed below are T cell receptor beta chains from one sample, sequenced in a study of spatial heterogeneity in lung cancer. TCRdb processed the 5' RACE reads anew with MiXCR; each CDR3 protein has one entry. The sample consists of 5,700 or so distinct CDR3 sequences, roughly a quarter of them appearing once. Sequenced material: lung tumor tissue, taken at surgery. The receptors here all came from a male donor with early-stage non-small cell lung cancer. The CDR3 runs from the conserved cysteine through the conserved F or W. A D gene is named only where the DNA matches it firmly. Clone sizes are given selectively: once, few, many, or a class where the clone is expanded.

j_call: TRBJ1-3
d_call: .
clone_size: many
v_call: TRBV20-1
cdr3_nt: TGCAGTGCTAGAGATACAGGCCGTACGGACACCATATATTTT
cdr3_aa: CSARDTGRTDTIYF

j_call: TRBJ2-5
d_call: TRBD2
clone_size: medium-sized
v_call: TRBV6-5
cdr3_nt: TGTGCCAGCAGTTACGGGCTAGCGGGAGTTGAGACCCAGTACTTC
cdr3_aa: CASSYGLAGVETQYF

j_call: TRBJ2-7
d_call: TRBD1
clone_size: .
v_call: TRBV2
cdr3_nt: TGTGCCAGCACCAGAGACAGGGTACGCTACGAGCAGTACTTC
cdr3_aa: CASTRDRVRYEQYF

j_call: TRBJ2-3
d_call: .
clone_size: medium-sized
v_call: TRBV5-1
cdr3_nt: TGCGCCAGCAGCTCCGGGTCCCTCGGAGATACGCAGTATTTT
cdr3_aa: CASSSGSLGDTQYF

j_call: TRBJ2-7
d_call: .
clone_size: few
v_call: TRBV29-1
cdr3_nt: TGCAGCGTTCCACTTGTTATCGGGGGCGAGCAGTACTTC
cdr3_aa: CSVPLVIGGEQYF

j_call: TRBJ1-1
d_call: .
clone_size: many
v_call: TRBV20-1
cdr3_nt: TGCAGTGCTGAGCCGGGCCGATCGGCTGAAGCTTTCTTT
cdr3_aa: CSAEPGRSAEAFF

j_call: TRBJ2-3
d_call: .
clone_size: medium-sized
v_call: TRBV11-3
cdr3_nt: TGTGCCAGCAGCCTCCTTGCCACAGATACGCAGTATTTT
cdr3_aa: CASSLLATDTQYF

j_call: TRBJ2-1
d_call: .
clone_size: few
v_call: TRBV28
cdr3_nt: TGTGCCAGCAGCTTGGTGGGGGGACTCTCCTACAATGAGCAGTTCTTC
cdr3_aa: CASSLVGGLSYNEQFF

j_call: TRBJ2-2
d_call: .
clone_size: medium-sized
v_call: TRBV9
cdr3_nt: TGTGCCAGCAGCGTAGATTGGGGGTTACAAGAAAACACCGGGGAGCTGTTTTTT
cdr3_aa: CASSVDWGLQENTGELFF

j_call: TRBJ2-7
d_call: .
clone_size: medium-sized
v_call: TRBV28
cdr3_nt: TGTGCCAGCAGCCTTCCTGGAGGTGGGGACTACGAGCAGTACTTC
cdr3_aa: CASSLPGGGDYEQYF

j_call: TRBJ2-7
d_call: TRBD1
clone_size: medium-sized
v_call: TRBV28
cdr3_nt: TGTGCCAGCAGATCGACCGGGACAGGGTTGAGCGAGCAGTACTTC
cdr3_aa: CASRSTGTGLSEQYF

j_call: TRBJ1-1
d_call: .
clone_size: .
v_call: TRBV6-2/TRBV6-3
cdr3_nt: TGTGCCAGCAGCCAGATGAACACTGAAGCTTTCTTT
cdr3_aa: CASSQMNTEAFF

j_call: TRBJ1-2
d_call: TRBD1
clone_size: medium-sized
v_call: TRBV4-1
cdr3_nt: TGCGCCAGCAGCTCAACCCTCGCTACTTCACCGGGACAGGGGATTAGCTATGGCTACACCTTC
cdr3_aa: CASSSTLATSPGQGISYGYTF

j_call: TRBJ2-1
d_call: TRBD2
clone_size: many
v_call: TRBV20-1
cdr3_nt: TGCAGTGCTAGAGATCAGAAAGGACTAGCGGGAGCTTATGAGCAGTTCTTC
cdr3_aa: CSARDQKGLAGAYEQFF

j_call: TRBJ2-1
d_call: TRBD2
clone_size: few
v_call: TRBV12-3/TRBV12-4
cdr3_nt: TGTGCCAGCAGTTCCTCCGGGACTAAATACAATGAGCAGTTCTTC
cdr3_aa: CASSSSGTKYNEQFF

j_call: TRBJ2-3
d_call: TRBD2
clone_size: few
v_call: TRBV4-1
cdr3_nt: TGCGCCAGCAGTCAGACCGGGACTAGTAGTGACACGCAGTATTTT
cdr3_aa: CASSQTGTSSDTQYF

j_call: TRBJ2-7
d_call: TRBD2
clone_size: medium-sized
v_call: TRBV28
cdr3_nt: TGTGCCAGCAGTCCCCCTAGCGGGAGATCTTCCTACGAGCAGTACTTC
cdr3_aa: CASSPPSGRSSYEQYF

j_call: TRBJ2-1
d_call: .
clone_size: many
v_call: TRBV20-1
cdr3_nt: TGCAGTGCCTTCGCCCTCGGCGGCAATGAGCAGTTCTTC
cdr3_aa: CSAFALGGNEQFF

j_call: TRBJ2-3
d_call: .
clone_size: medium-sized
v_call: TRBV6-6
cdr3_nt: TGTGCCAGCAGTTATGAGGGGAGGCGGCGGAGCTTCACAGATACGCAGTATTTT
cdr3_aa: CASSYEGRRRSFTDTQYF

j_call: TRBJ2-5
d_call: .
clone_size: .
v_call: TRBV30
cdr3_nt: TGTGCCTGGAGTGTGCAAGTAGGAGAGACCCAGTACTTC
cdr3_aa: CAWSVQVGETQYF

j_call: TRBJ2-1
d_call: .
clone_size: few
v_call: TRBV12-3/TRBV12-4
cdr3_nt: TGTGCCAGCAGTTTAAATCCCGGGAATGAGCAGTTCTTC
cdr3_aa: CASSLNPGNEQFF

j_call: TRBJ2-6
d_call: .
clone_size: many
v_call: TRBV11-2
cdr3_nt: TGTGCCAGCGGACAGTCCTCTGGGGCCAACGTCCTGACTTTC
cdr3_aa: CASGQSSGANVLTF

j_call: TRBJ2-2
d_call: TRBD2
clone_size: medium-sized
v_call: TRBV7-6
cdr3_nt: TGTGCCAGCAGCCAAAACAGCGGGACCAACACCGGGGAGCTGTTTTTT
cdr3_aa: CASSQNSGTNTGELFF

j_call: TRBJ2-5
d_call: TRBD2
clone_size: many
v_call: TRBV7-9
cdr3_nt: TGTGCCAGCAGCTTCCCTCGGACTAGCGGCCAAGAGACCCAGTACTTC
cdr3_aa: CASSFPRTSGQETQYF

j_call: TRBJ2-2
d_call: .
clone_size: .
v_call: TRBV7-8
cdr3_nt: TGTGCCAGCAGCCGTAGGTGGTTGGCCGGGGAGCTGTTTTTT
cdr3_aa: CASSRRWLAGELFF

j_call: TRBJ2-3
d_call: TRBD2
clone_size: .
v_call: TRBV20-1
cdr3_nt: TGCAGTGCTCCCTATCGGGAGGGCCGGACAGATACGCAGTATTTT
cdr3_aa: CSAPYREGRTDTQYF

j_call: TRBJ2-3
d_call: TRBD2
clone_size: many
v_call: TRBV20-1
cdr3_nt: TGCAGTGCTAGGAAGCCGGGACTAGCTTCTACTACGCAGTATTTT
cdr3_aa: CSARKPGLASTTQYF

j_call: TRBJ2-4
d_call: TRBD2
clone_size: medium-sized
v_call: TRBV2
cdr3_nt: TGTGCCAGCAGTGAAGATCGGGCTAGCGGGAGGTACATTCAGTACTTC
cdr3_aa: CASSEDRASGRYIQYF

j_call: TRBJ2-5
d_call: .
clone_size: medium-sized
v_call: TRBV7-9
cdr3_nt: TGTGCCAGCAGATACCCTGGGCCCTCGGCAGGGGAGACCCAGTACTTC
cdr3_aa: CASRYPGPSAGETQYF

j_call: TRBJ2-1
d_call: .
clone_size: many
v_call: TRBV5-1
cdr3_nt: TGCGCCAGCAGAGACCTCCATCTCGATGAGCAGTTCTTC
cdr3_aa: CASRDLHLDEQFF

j_call: TRBJ2-1
d_call: TRBD2
clone_size: .
v_call: TRBV24-1
cdr3_nt: TGTGCCACCAGTGATCCTAGCGGGAGTGGATACAATGAGCAGTTCTTC
cdr3_aa: CATSDPSGSGYNEQFF

j_call: TRBJ2-1
d_call: TRBD1
clone_size: medium-sized
v_call: TRBV7-9
cdr3_nt: TGTGCCAGCAGCGCGAGGGGGCGAACCTACAATGAGCAGTTCTTC
cdr3_aa: CASSARGRTYNEQFF

j_call: TRBJ2-5
d_call: .
clone_size: large
v_call: TRBV20-1
cdr3_nt: TGCAGTGCTAGTTGGACAGTATCCGTCGAAGAGACCCAGTACTTC
cdr3_aa: CSASWTVSVEETQYF

j_call: TRBJ2-1
d_call: .
clone_size: .
v_call: TRBV3-1
cdr3_nt: TGTGCCAGCAGCCACCGCACAGAAGGAAGGGGCAATGAGCAGTTCTTC
cdr3_aa: CASSHRTEGRGNEQFF

j_call: TRBJ1-1
d_call: .
clone_size: many
v_call: TRBV6-6
cdr3_nt: TGTGCCAGCATCCCGACCGGGTTCATGAACACTGAAGCTTTCTTT
cdr3_aa: CASIPTGFMNTEAFF

j_call: TRBJ2-3
d_call: .
clone_size: .
v_call: TRBV6-2/TRBV6-3
cdr3_nt: TGTGCCAGCAGTTACGGACAGAGCACAGATACGCAGTATTTT
cdr3_aa: CASSYGQSTDTQYF

j_call: TRBJ2-3
d_call: TRBD1
clone_size: few
v_call: TRBV18
cdr3_nt: TGTGCCAGCTCACCGGGACAGGGGGTGGATACGCAGTATTTT
cdr3_aa: CASSPGQGVDTQYF

j_call: TRBJ2-3
d_call: TRBD2
clone_size: .
v_call: TRBV11-3
cdr3_nt: TGTGCCAGCAGCTCCCGGGGGACTAGCGGGAGAAATACGCAGTATTTT
cdr3_aa: CASSSRGTSGRNTQYF

j_call: TRBJ2-3
d_call: .
clone_size: once
v_call: TRBV28
cdr3_nt: TGTGCCAGCAGTCAAGCCTTTTGGATTCGCACAGATACGCAGTATTTT
cdr3_aa: CASSQAFWIRTDTQYF

j_call: TRBJ2-2
d_call: .
clone_size: many
v_call: TRBV19
cdr3_nt: TGTGCCAGTAGTATAGCATCGAACACCGGGGAGCTGTTTTTT
cdr3_aa: CASSIASNTGELFF

j_call: TRBJ2-7
d_call: .
clone_size: medium-sized
v_call: TRBV7-8
cdr3_nt: TGTGCCAGCAGCTTAGTTCCTTTGACGTACTACGAGCAGTACTTC
cdr3_aa: CASSLVPLTYYEQYF

j_call: TRBJ1-1
d_call: .
clone_size: medium-sized
v_call: TRBV29-1
cdr3_nt: TGCAGCGTTGAAAAGACTGCAAGGGGTGAAGCTTTCTTT
cdr3_aa: CSVEKTARGEAFF

j_call: TRBJ2-3
d_call: TRBD1
clone_size: .
v_call: TRBV12-3/TRBV12-4
cdr3_nt: TGTGCCAGCACTCTGCCAAGGGGGCCAGATACGCAGTATTTT
cdr3_aa: CASTLPRGPDTQYF

j_call: TRBJ2-1
d_call: TRBD2
clone_size: .
v_call: TRBV11-2
cdr3_nt: TGTGCCAGCAGCTTATCATCCGGGACTAGCGGGAAGCAGTTCTTC
cdr3_aa: CASSLSSGTSGKQFF

j_call: TRBJ2-3
d_call: .
clone_size: .
v_call: TRBV18
cdr3_nt: TGTGCCAGCTCACCGATGCGAACCGGGCCTAGCACAGATACGCAGTATTTT
cdr3_aa: CASSPMRTGPSTDTQYF

j_call: TRBJ2-7
d_call: TRBD2
clone_size: medium-sized
v_call: TRBV11-2
cdr3_nt: TGTGCCAGCAGGCCAGGACTAGCTGGGAACTACGAGCAGTACTTC
cdr3_aa: CASRPGLAGNYEQYF

j_call: TRBJ2-1
d_call: .
clone_size: medium-sized
v_call: TRBV6-6
cdr3_nt: TGTGCCAGCAGGGGCACCTCCTACAATGAGCAGTTCTTC
cdr3_aa: CASRGTSYNEQFF

j_call: TRBJ2-7
d_call: TRBD1
clone_size: medium-sized
v_call: TRBV27
cdr3_nt: TGTGCCAGCAGTCTGGGGACAGGCCTCTCCTACGAGCAGTACTTC
cdr3_aa: CASSLGTGLSYEQYF

j_call: TRBJ1-4
d_call: .
clone_size: many
v_call: TRBV28
cdr3_nt: TGTGCCAGCAGGGGGGAAAAACTGTTTTTT
cdr3_aa: CASRGEKLFF

j_call: TRBJ2-7
d_call: TRBD2
clone_size: .
v_call: TRBV3-1
cdr3_nt: TGTGCCAGCAGTCCCCTTGCAGGGAGGGCCGAGCAGTACTTC
cdr3_aa: CASSPLAGRAEQYF

j_call: TRBJ2-7
d_call: .
clone_size: .
v_call: TRBV21-1
cdr3_nt: TGTGCCAGCAGCAAATTGCACAGGGAGCAGTACTTC
cdr3_aa: CASSKLHREQYF

j_call: TRBJ2-7
d_call: TRBD1
clone_size: .
v_call: TRBV2
cdr3_nt: TGTGCCAGCAGTTTGGGACAGAACGAGCAGTACTTC
cdr3_aa: CASSLGQNEQYF